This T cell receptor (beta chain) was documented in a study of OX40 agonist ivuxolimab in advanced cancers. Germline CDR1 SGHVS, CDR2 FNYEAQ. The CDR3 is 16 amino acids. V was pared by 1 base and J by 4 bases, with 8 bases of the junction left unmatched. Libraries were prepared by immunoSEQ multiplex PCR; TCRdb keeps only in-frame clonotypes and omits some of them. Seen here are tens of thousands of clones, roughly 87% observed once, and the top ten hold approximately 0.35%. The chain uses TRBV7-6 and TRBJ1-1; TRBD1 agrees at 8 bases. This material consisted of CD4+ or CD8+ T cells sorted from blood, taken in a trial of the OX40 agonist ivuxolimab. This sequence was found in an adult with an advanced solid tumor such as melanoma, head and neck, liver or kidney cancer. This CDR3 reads CASSLEPQGATTEAFF. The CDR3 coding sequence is TGTGCCAGCAGCTTAGAGCCCCAGGGGGCTACCACTGAAGCTTTCTTT.